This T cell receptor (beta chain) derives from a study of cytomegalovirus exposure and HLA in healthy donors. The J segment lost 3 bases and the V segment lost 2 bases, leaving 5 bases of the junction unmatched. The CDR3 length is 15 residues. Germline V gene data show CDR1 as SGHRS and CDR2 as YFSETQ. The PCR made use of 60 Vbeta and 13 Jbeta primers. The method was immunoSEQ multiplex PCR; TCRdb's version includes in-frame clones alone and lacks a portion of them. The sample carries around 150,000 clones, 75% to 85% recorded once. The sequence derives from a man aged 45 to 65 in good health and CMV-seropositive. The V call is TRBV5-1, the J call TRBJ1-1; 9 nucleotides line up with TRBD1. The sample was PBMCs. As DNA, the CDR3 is TGCGCCAGCAGCTTACAGGGGGCAGTTGACACTGAAGCTTTCTTT. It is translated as CASSLQGAVDTEAFF.